This T cell receptor (beta chain) was sequenced for a study of T-cell reconstitution after alpha-beta-depleted transplantation in children. Findings of the study overall: Where alpha-beta T cells came from about two months after transplant was reportedly several hundred expanded graft clones. The authors attributed T-cell counts and diversity one year after transplant mostly to newly produced T cells. After transplant, high TCRbeta diversity at day 60 in some patients arose from surviving recipient T cells and thymic progenitors.

Of note for this clonotype: Its antigen is still unknown.

Germline CDR1 is KGHSH and CDR2 is LQKENI. This CDR3 contains 14 residues. V was clipped by 0 bases and J by 5 bases, with 10 bases between them. As it was prepared, the TCRbeta library received unique molecular identifiers. TCRdb reprocessed the PCR reads via MiXCR and lists one record per CDR3 protein. This sample has hundreds of thousands of distinct CDR3 sequences, with roughly 13% found just once. The V and J genes are TRBV18 and TRBJ1-1; TRBD1 might be the D (5 bases). Sequenced material: PBMCs, taken before TCRalphabeta/CD19-depleted stem cell transplant. The sequence was collected from a girl aged 2-9 years with congenital amegakaryocytic thrombocytopenia, due to receive a stem cell transplant. The CDR3 here is CASSPPLGATEAFF. The CDR3 nucleotides read TGTGCCAGCTCACCACCGTTAGGGGCTACTGAAGCTTTCTTT.